This T cell receptor beta chain was identified during a study of regulatory T cells in long-lasting Graves disease. General study results and limits: TCR diversity was lower in persistent Graves' patients than in newly diagnosed ones. More public clonotypes were shared by persistent patients (about 2,700) than by new patients (about 970). Persistent disease was characterized by preferential usage of TRBV28, TRBJ1-2 and TRBJ2-5.

A remark on this clonotype: Its antigen is as yet unknown.

Described time point: newly diagnosed GD, antithyroid drugs for less than 3 months. The TCR library was made from RNA that had been extracted from PBMCs in TRIzol. Arm-PCR of CDR3 regions with iRepertoire HTBI primers generated TCR beta libraries. TCRdb reprocessed the multiplex PCR reads with MiXCR, giving one entry per CDR3 protein. The sample lists roughly 420,000 distinct CDR3 sequences; about 17% were seen once. After removal of 5 bases from V and 5 bases from J, the junction contained 7 bases not matched to a gene. The germline V gene encodes CDR1 KGHSH and CDR2 LQKENI. The CDR3 is 14 amino acids. The sample was also linked to a second study, of T cells in Graves' hyperthyroidism and ophthalmopathy. This second study notes: Researchers report that a 13 V-J model separated ophthalmopathy from stable hyperthyroidism.

The clonotype originates from a woman in her twenties or thirties with Graves disease. This chain connects TRBV18 to TRBJ2-7; 9 nucleotides line up with TRBD1. The specimen comprised peripheral blood mononuclear cells (PBMCs), sampled at new diagnosis, from a patient treated with antithyroid drugs. CDR3 protein: CASSKQGAKDEQYF. CDR3 nucleotide sequence: TGTGCCAGCTCAAAACAGGGGGCGAAGGACGAGCAGTACTTC.